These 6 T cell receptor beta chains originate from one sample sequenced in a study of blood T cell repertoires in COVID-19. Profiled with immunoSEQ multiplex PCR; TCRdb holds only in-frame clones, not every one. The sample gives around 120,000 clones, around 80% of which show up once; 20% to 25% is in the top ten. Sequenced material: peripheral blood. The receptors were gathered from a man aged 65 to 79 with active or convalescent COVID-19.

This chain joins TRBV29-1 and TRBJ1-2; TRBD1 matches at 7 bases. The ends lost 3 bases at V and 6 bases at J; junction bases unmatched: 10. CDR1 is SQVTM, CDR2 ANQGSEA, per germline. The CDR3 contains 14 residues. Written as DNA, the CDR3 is TGCAGCGTTGACGAAGACAGGGAAAGGCATGGCTACACCTTC. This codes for CSVDEDRERHGYTF.

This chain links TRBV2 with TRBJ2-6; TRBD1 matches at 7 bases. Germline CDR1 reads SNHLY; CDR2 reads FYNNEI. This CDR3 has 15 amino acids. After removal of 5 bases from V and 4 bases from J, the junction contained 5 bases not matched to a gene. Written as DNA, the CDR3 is TGTGCCAGCAGTTATACAGGGGTCGGGGCCAACGTCCTGACTTTC. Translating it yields CASSYTGVGANVLTF.

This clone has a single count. The chain's CDR3 is CASSPRTGRNSPLHF. Here the CDR3 DNA reads TGTGCCAGCAGTCCTAGGACAGGGCGTAATTCACCCCTCCACTTT. V and J are TRBV28 and TRBJ1-6; 8 bases align to TRBD1. V shed 5 bases, J shed 6 bases, and the junction held 6 bases outside the gene matches. Germline CDR1 MDHEN, CDR2 SYDVKM. This CDR3 is built from 15 residues.

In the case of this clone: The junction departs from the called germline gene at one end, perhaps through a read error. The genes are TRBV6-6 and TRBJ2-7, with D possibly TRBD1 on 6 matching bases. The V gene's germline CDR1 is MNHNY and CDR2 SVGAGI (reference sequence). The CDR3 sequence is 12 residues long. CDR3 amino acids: CASSYGQQGLNF. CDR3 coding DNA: TGTGCCAGCAGTTACGGTCAACAGGGATTGAACTTC.

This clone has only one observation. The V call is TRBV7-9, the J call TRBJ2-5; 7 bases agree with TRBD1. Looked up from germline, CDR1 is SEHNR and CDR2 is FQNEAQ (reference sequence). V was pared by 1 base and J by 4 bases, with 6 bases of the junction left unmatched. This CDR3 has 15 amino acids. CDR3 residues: CASSLEGGQGETQYF. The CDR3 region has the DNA TGTGCCAGCAGCTTAGAAGGGGGCCAAGGAGAGACCCAGTACTTC.

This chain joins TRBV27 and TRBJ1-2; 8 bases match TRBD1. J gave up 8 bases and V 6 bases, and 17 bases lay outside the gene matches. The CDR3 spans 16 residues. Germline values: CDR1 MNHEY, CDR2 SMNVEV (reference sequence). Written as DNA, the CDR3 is TGTGCCAGCAGATCCCTACCCCAGGGGGCCAGGGGAGGCTACACCTTC. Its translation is CASRSLPQGARGGYTF.